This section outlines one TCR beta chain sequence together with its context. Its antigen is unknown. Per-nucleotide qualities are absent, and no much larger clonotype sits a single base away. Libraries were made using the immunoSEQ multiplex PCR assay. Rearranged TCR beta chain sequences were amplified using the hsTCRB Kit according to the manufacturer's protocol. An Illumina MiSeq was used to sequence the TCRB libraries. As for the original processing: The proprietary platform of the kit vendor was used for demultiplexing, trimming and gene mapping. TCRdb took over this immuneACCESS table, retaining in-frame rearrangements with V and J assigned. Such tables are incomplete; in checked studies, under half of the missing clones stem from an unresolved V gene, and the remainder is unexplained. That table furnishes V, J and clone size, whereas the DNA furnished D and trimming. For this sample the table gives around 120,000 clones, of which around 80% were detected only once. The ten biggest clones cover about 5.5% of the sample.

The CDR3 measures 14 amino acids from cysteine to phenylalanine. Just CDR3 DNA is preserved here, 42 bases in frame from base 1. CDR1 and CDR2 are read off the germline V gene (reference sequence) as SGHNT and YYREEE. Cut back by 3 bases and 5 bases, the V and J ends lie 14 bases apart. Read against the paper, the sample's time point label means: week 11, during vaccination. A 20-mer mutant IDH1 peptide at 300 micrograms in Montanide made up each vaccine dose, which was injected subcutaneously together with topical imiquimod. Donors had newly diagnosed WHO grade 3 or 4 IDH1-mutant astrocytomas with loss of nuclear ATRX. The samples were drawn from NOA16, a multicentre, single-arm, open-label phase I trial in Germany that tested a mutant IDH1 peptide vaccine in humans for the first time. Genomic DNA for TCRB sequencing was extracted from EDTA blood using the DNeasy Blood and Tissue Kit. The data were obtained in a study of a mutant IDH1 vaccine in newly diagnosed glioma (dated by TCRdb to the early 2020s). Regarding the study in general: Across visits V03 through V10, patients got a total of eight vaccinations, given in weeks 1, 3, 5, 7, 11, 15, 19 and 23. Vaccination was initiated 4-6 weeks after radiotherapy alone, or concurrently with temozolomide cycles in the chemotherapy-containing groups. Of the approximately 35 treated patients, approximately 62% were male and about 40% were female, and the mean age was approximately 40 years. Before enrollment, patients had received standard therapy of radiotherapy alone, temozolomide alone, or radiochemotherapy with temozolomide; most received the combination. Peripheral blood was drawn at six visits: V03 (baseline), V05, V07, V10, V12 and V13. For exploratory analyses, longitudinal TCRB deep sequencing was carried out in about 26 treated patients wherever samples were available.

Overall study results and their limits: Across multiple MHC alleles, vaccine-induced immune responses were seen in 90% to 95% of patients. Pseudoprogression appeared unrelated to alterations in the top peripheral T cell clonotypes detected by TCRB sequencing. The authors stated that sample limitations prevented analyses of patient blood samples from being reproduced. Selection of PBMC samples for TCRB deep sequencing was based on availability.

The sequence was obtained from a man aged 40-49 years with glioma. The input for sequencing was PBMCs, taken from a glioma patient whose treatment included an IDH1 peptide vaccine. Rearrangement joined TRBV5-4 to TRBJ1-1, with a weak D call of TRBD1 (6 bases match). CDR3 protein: CASSWDTQGTEAFF. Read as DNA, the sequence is TGTGCCAGCAGCTGGGACACCCAAGGAACTGAAGCTTTCTTT.